The T cell receptor (beta chain) under discussion was sequenced for a study of T cell repertoires in cytomegalovirus infection. Background on the study: Public TCR beta signatures were indicative of both CMV infection and a matching HLA type.

As regards this clonotype: The target antigen is unknown.

TCRdb re-called the reads with MiXCR, one entry per CDR3 protein. The sample contains 350,000 to 550,000 distinct CDR3 sequences, around 32% of which appear only once. CDR1 DFQATT and CDR2 SNEGSKA come from the germline V gene (reference sequence). The V and J ends lost 0 bases and 0 bases respectively, with 18 bases between them. This CDR3 has 19 residues. General observations from the study: Using cumulative public TCR beta family frequency, the authors identified those who carried CMV together with the relevant HLA. Across the ex vivo response, the dominant clonotypes were HLA-C-restricted CMV-specific TCR beta clonotypes.

The specimen sequenced was PBMCs. J is TRBJ1-6 and V is TRBV20-1; possibly TRBD1 for D (5 bases). The receptor's source is a human donor in good health (CMV status not recorded). Some clones in this sample may be carry-over from other donors' samples. In nucleotides, the CDR3 is TGCAGTGCTAGAGATCCGTACGAGACAGCGAGCTCCTATAATTCACCCCTCCACTTT. Its protein is CSARDPYETASSYNSPLHF.